This T cell receptor (beta chain) was profiled in a study of cytomegalovirus exposure and HLA in healthy donors. V lost 5 bases, J lost 7 bases, and 11 bases stayed unmatched. The CDR3 length is 17 residues. Germline CDR1 SGHTA, CDR2 FQGTGA. PCR primers comprised 60 Vbeta and 13 Jbeta primers. Method: immunoSEQ multiplex PCR; TCRdb's copy keeps in-frame clones and lacks some. The table shows 100,000 or so clones, with 84% occurring only once. The J gene is TRBJ2-2, the V gene TRBV7-3; 12 positions match TRBD2. The TCR sequence derives from a woman aged 18-29 years in good health and CMV-seronegative. Sequenced input: PBMCs. The CDR3 region has the DNA TGTGCCAGCAGCCCCCCCCTAGCGGGAGGGTGGGGCGGGGAGCTGTTTTTT. This translates into CASSPPLAGGWGGELFF.